The clone carrying this TCR beta chain was seen once. Its antigen remains unknown. This entry comes from a study of graft-versus-host responses after intestinal transplantation. Study-wide background: Induction using anti-thymocyte globulin, followed by tacrolimus and steroids for about three years, was given to all recipients. Study observations and caveats: Analysis identified GvH clones in recipient marrow, with some appearing first in ileum or blood. The presence of high graft-versus-host to host-versus-graft clonal ratios in allografts characterized patients with graft-donor T cell macrochimerism.

Here immunoSEQ multiplex PCR was the method, and the copy in TCRdb shows in-frame clones only, minus some. The table has approximately 54,000 clones, roughly 84% seen once. The length of the CDR3 is 17 residues. Germline V lookup: CDR1 SGHVS, CDR2 FQNEAQ. V lost 5 bases, J lost 1 base, and 6 bases stayed unmatched. Sequenced here: unstimulated CD4+ T cells sorted from spleen or lymph node cells, sampled before transplant. This receptor was identified in a human donor who was the organ donor for an intestinal transplant. The chain recombines TRBV7-8 with TRBJ2-1, with TRBD2 matching over 12 bases. CDR3 in DNA: TGTGCCAGCAGCGGCCTCCTAGCGGGGGGGTCCTACAATGAGCAGTTCTTC. Its translation is CASSGLLAGGSYNEQFF.